This T cell receptor (beta chain) is from a study of T cell responses to AZD1222 COVID-19 vaccine (dated by TCRdb to the early 2020s). General notes on the study: Because spike-specific TCR depth and breadth did not differ between the two schedules, AZD1222 recipients who got a second dose at roughly 4 weeks were pooled with those who got a second dose at roughly 12 weeks. Trial participants were enrolled by age into subgroups of 18-55, 56-69 and 70-plus years, and roughly 150, 30 and 60 TCR-sequenced participants, respectively, were included in these subgroups. TCR sequencing was performed for roughly 250 trial participants, of whom some 200 were given two doses of AZD1222 and approximately 26 were given two doses of MenACWY control vaccine.

Summary of the overall study and its limitations: Reportedly, almost half of the unique spike-specific TCRs recognized epitopes lying outside the regions that are mutated in the B.1.351 and B.1.1.7 variants. The vaccine-associated CD4 TCRs covered the entire spike protein, and the dominant responses fell in regions 160-218 and 743-854. In the small 56-69-year group, the increase in depth fell short of significance, most likely because of low power. Because no samples from the day 14 peak response were available, repertoires could be characterized only after the peak T cell response. Conclusions about previously exposed vaccinees are limited, since just 6 or 7 AZD1222 recipients were seropositive for SARS-CoV-2 at baseline. A significant rise in spike-specific TCR breadth and depth was observed after two AZD1222 doses relative to day 0 and relative to MenACWY recipients. Participants were mostly white British and included more females than males, and it was suggested by the authors that clonal diversity may have been underestimated.

The time point tag for this specimen amounts to: baseline before first vaccination. Vaccinee samples came from UK trials COV001 and COV002, including a single-blind randomized controlled phase 2/3 trial of AZD1222 (ChAdOx1 nCoV-19) in healthy adults. For TCRbeta chain sequencing, PBMC samples were collected from trial participants at day 0 and at day 28 after the second dose. V is shortened by 6 bases, J by 2 bases, and the region joining them spans 10 bases. The cysteine opens and the phenylalanine closes a CDR3 of 13 amino acids. This entry keeps only the CDR3 DNA: 39 bases, framed from base 1. Sequences SGHTA (CDR1) and FQGNSA (CDR2) are obtained from the germline V gene. Turning to this clone: Which antigen it targets is not known. No base qualities exist here, and no much larger clone lies one base off it.

The CDR3 regions of human TCRbeta chains were subjected to immunosequencing. Per the authors' processing: TCRs in the repertoires were matched against a reference library of SARS-CoV-2-specific TCRs that had been generated with the MIRA antigen-specificity platform. Breadth was defined as the fraction of unique TCRs that were SARS-CoV-2-associated. Depth was defined as the fraction of total T cells that were SARS-CoV-2-associated. Each spike-specific TCR was assigned to its reactive spike region and to a CD4 or CD8 class using the MIRA data. Log10-transformed breadth and depth values were compared by one-way ANOVA with Sidak's multiple comparisons tests. In its TCRdb copy, this immuneACCESS table keeps in-frame sequences only and misses some clones. Where compared with another copy, unresolved V genes explain less than half of these, and the others have no known cause. The D gene and trimming were derived from the DNA, and the V and J assignments and clone size from that table. The sample table lists some 150,000 clones, more than 70% of them with a count of one. About 15% of the sample lies in the top ten.

The rearranged segments are TRBV7-2 and TRBJ1-1; a tentative D call is TRBD1 (5 bases match). This clonotype was sampled from an adult in good health. This sample comprised peripheral blood, obtained on day 0 of AZD1222 vaccination. The DNA sequence is TGTGCCAGCAGTGTGACAGTCAACACTGAAGCTTTCTTT. Its protein product is CASSVTVNTEAFF.